This T cell receptor beta chain was observed in a study of blood T cells in healthy people across ages (dated by TCRdb to about 2015). Study-level background: In model experiments, template switching captured roughly one uniquely barcoded TCR beta cDNA molecule for every two T cells. Using deep sequencing normalized with unique cDNA molecular identifiers, the study measured how TCR beta repertoire diversity changes with age. The donors were split into four age groups: young (average around 15 years), middle-aged (39), aged (roughly 68) and long-lived (more than 80). For two donors (one aged 18 to 30 and one aged 80 or older), the study analyzed two additional independent replicas of 1 million unique cDNA reads from the same blood draw.

The roughly 39 donors, aged about 6 to 95 years, were systemically healthy Caucasian individuals from Russia. Each donor gave ten milliliters of peripheral blood, collected into EDTA-treated Vacutainer tubes. Ficoll-Paque density-gradient centrifugation was used to isolate PBMCs, with at least 7 million obtained per sample. Total RNA was extracted from PBMCs with Trizol reagent, with at least 5.5 micrograms obtained per sample. Naive CD45RAhigh/CD27high T cell percentages were measured by flow cytometry on a PBMC aliquot from every donor. This clonotype was seen a handful of times. This clone's antigen is unknown. The sample holds no much larger clone one base away, and base qualities are not on file. The CDR3 starts with the cysteine, ends with the phenylalanine, and has 13 residues. Only the CDR3 part of the read is kept: 39 bases, read in frame from the first base. The CDR1 and CDR2 encoded by the germline V gene are MNHEY and SVGAGI. V loses 2 bases of germline sequence and J loses 5 bases, and the interval between the two ends is 9 bases.

Library creation used 5' RACE. Sequenced on an Illumina HiSeq 2500. A second PCR of roughly 6 to 11 cycles was run with a J-beta primer mix and a sample-barcoded 5' primer. A unique molecular identifier was introduced onto each TCR beta cDNA molecule by a template-switch 5' adaptor carrying 12 random nucleotides. Each sample yielded at least 2.5 million CDR3-containing paired-end reads. The Mint cDNA synthesis kit, primed by a TRBC-specific oligonucleotide, was used to synthesize first-strand cDNA from all RNA. Following uracil-DNA glycosylase treatment, all cDNA underwent a first 18-cycle PCR with the universal primers M1SS and BC2_uni_R. In the paper's pipeline: For normalization, 1 million high-quality reads, each with a distinct molecular identifier, were randomly selected from each sample. Reads with shared molecular identifiers were discarded instead of being binned into consensus sequences. MiTCR, run with a Q25 quality threshold and the strictest error-elimination algorithm, handled CDR3 identification, clonotype clustering and error correction. A nonparametric unseen species model with Euler transformation was used to estimate a lower bound on total TCR beta diversity. Starting from the raw public reads, TCRdb applied fastp trimming at Q25, assembled clones with MiXCR and retained in-frame beta chains. Here each entry gathers all rows of one CDR3 protein and keeps the most common genes and DNA. The V and J calls follow TCRdb's processing rather than the paper's. The sample records under 700,000 distinct CDR3 sequences, around 24% of which are singletons. Together, the top ten hold just over 8.5% of the sample.

Beyond this particular receptor, the publication reports: Observed TCR beta diversity per million T cells fell roughly linearly with age, and a significant reduction was already apparent by age roughly 41. Conclusive comparison of naive and antigen-experienced compartments was prevented by the profiling of bulk unsorted PBMCs. Compared with the aged group, the long-lived group had more naive CD4+ T cells, fewer expanded clones and increased TCR diversity, suggesting age selection. Estimates of total diversity based on one million sequenced T cells were considered lower bounds and underestimates. The percentage of naive T cells measured by flow cytometry correlated strongly with observed TCR beta diversity. Donor CMV infection status was unknown, potentially confounding age-related changes in expanded clonotypes.

These same data were also listed under a study on T cells of mothers and their children. As that second study puts it: Nine systemically healthy Caucasian individuals served as donors, namely three mothers together with their six children. cDNA synthesis used all of the extracted RNA, with around 1.4 ug of RNA in each 15 ul reaction. Sample barcodes and 2-4 random nucleotides were added via the M1S primer in the second PCR. Each mother yielded over 8.5 million TCR beta CDR3 reads and each child 3 million or so reads. Thymic selection shapes the output of TCR recombination in a similar way in related and unrelated pairs, and inherited differences have a minor effect. Related mother-child pairs always showed normalized repertoire overlap that was slightly higher than in unrelated mother-child pairs, though the difference was never significant. No persistent microchimeric T cell clones were detected, at a sensitivity of 90 to 100 clones per million clonotypes. The study used deep NGS to compare TCR beta repertoires of mothers and children, seeking features distinguishing related mother-child pairs from unrelated individuals. The mean age was around 42 +/- 4 years for the mothers and about 10 +/- 4 years for the children. After adapter ligation was performed with NEBNext reagents, the libraries were sequenced on an Illumina HiSeq 2000 with 100+100 nt paired-end reads. To avoid cross-contamination, the mother libraries and the child libraries were prepared a month apart and sequenced in separate runs. Each donor had between about 450,000 and 2,100,000 distinct TCR beta clonotypes identified. Naive TCR beta clonotypes were estimated from low-frequency clonotypes matched to each donor's FACS-determined naive share, without sorting.

The sequence derives from a boy younger than 18 in good health. The rearrangement combines TRBV6-5 with TRBJ1-1, with a tentative D gene TRBD1 over 5 matching bases. The source material was blood. The nucleotide sequence reads as follows: TGTGCCAGCAGTTACGGGGGGAGTACTGAAGCTTTCTTT. Its product reads: CASSYGGSTEAFF.